A single sample gave rise to the 11 T cell receptor beta chains below, sequenced in a study of PD-1 blockade in classical Hodgkin lymphoma. The repertoire was sequenced with immunoSEQ multiplex PCR; TCRdb's copy has only in-frame clones and lacks some. The top ten clones hold 15% to 20% of a sample with 53,000 or so clones, 81% of them seen once. Each patient relapsed following autologous stem cell transplantation, and prior brentuximab vedotin exposure differed. Sequenced material: peripheral blood mononuclear cells (PBMCs), taken at baseline. These receptors came from a human donor with classical Hodgkin lymphoma.

This chain uses TRBV6-1 with TRBJ2-7; the D call may be TRBD1 or TRBD2 (5 bases each). CDR1 and CDR2 from the germline V gene are MNHNS and SASEGT. Between the trimmed V and J ends, which lost 7 bases and 0 bases, there was a span of 10 bases. The CDR3 has 13 amino acids. The CDR3 bases are TGTGCCAGCATGGGACGAGACTCCTACGAGCAGTACGTC. It encodes CASMGRDSYEQYV.

CDR3 sequence reads: CAISETVRELGTDTQYF. The CDR3 DNA reads TGTGCCATCAGTGAGACCGTGCGGGAGCTGGGCACAGATACGCAGTATTTT. The chain couples TRBV10-3 to TRBJ2-3; 7 bases line up with TRBD2. This CDR3 contains 17 residues. The germline gives CDR1 ENHRY, CDR2 SYGVKD. With 2 bases clipped from V and 1 base from J, the junction kept 9 bases outside the gene matches.

This chain links TRBV6-5 with TRBJ2-7; tentatively, D is TRBD2 (6 bases). V was cut by 4 bases and J by 2 bases, with 6 bases left in between. CDR3 length: 12 amino acids. Germline V gene sequence: CDR1 MNHEY, CDR2 SVGAGI. In nucleotides, the CDR3 is TGTGCCAGCAGTTCGGGGGCCTACGAGCAGTACTTC. It codes for CASSSGAYEQYF.

The V call is TRBV9, the J call TRBJ1-2, with D tentatively TRBD1 (6 bases). V was cut by 3 bases and J by 4 bases, with 13 bases left in between. CDR3 length equals 14 residues. CDR1 and CDR2 from the germline V gene are SGDLS and YYNGEE. CDR3: CASSGDIAIYGYTF. CDR3 in DNA: TGTGCCAGCAGCGGGGACATCGCCATCTATGGCTACACCTTC.

The rearrangement uses TRBV5-1 and TRBJ2-1; TRBD2 agrees at 7 bases. V trimming: 3 bases; J trimming: 1 base; junction bases outside the gene matches: 4. Germline CDR1 SGHRS, CDR2 YFSETQ. This CDR3 is built from 15 residues. DNA of the CDR3: TGCGCCAGCAGCTCTCTAGCGGTGTCCTACAATGAGCAGTTCTTC. This encodes CASSSLAVSYNEQFF. Full variable domain (missing parts from reference TRBV5-1 and TRBJ2-1): KAGVTQTPRYLIKTRGQQVTLSCSPISGHRSVSWYQQTPGQGLQFLFEYFSETQRNKGNFPGRFSGRQFSNSRSEMNVSTLELGDSALYLCASSSLAVSYNEQFFGPGTRLTVL.

The chain recombines TRBV11-3 with TRBJ1-2; 10 bases align to TRBD1. The J segment lost 8 bases and the V segment lost 5 bases, leaving 8 bases of the junction unmatched. The CDR3 sequence is 14 residues long. Germline V gene data show CDR1 as SGHNT and CDR2 as YENEEA. DNA for the CDR3: TGTGCCAGCAGCCTAAGACAGGGGGCGCAGGGCTACACCTTC. It codes for CASSLRQGAQGYTF.

The V gene is TRBV5-1, the J gene TRBJ2-1; 11 nucleotides agree with TRBD1. Germline trimming cut 2 bases from V and 8 bases from J; bases unmatched to any gene: 6. The CDR3 consists of 15 residues. CDR1 is SGHRS, CDR2 YFSETQ, per germline. In nucleotides, the CDR3 is TGCGCCAGCAGCTTTGGACAGGGGGCCCACGATGAGCAGTTCTTC. It is translated as CASSFGQGAHDEQFF.

This clone came up a few times. V usage is TRBV10-3 and J usage is TRBJ1-1; tentatively, D is TRBD1 (5 bases). The germline V and J ends were trimmed by 5 bases and 1 base, with 11 bases remaining between them. This CDR3 is 14 amino acids long. Germline V lookup: CDR1 ENHRY, CDR2 SYGVKD. In DNA form, the CDR3 reads TGTGCCATCAGTCCCTTGGGGACGAACACTGAAGCTTTCTTT. It encodes CAISPLGTNTEAFF.

The chain carries TRBV2 and TRBJ1-5; D gene uncertain. This CDR3 is 17 amino acids long. Looked up from germline, CDR1 is SNHLY and CDR2 is FYNNEI. V was shortened by 0 bases and J by 3 bases, with 15 bases between the two germline ends. This CDR3 reads CASSEAPVLYNNQPQHF. In nucleotides, the CDR3 is TGTGCCAGCAGTGAAGCTCCCGTACTCTACAACAATCAGCCCCAGCATTTT.

The gene calls are TRBV25-1 and TRBJ2-1; D gene ambiguous. The CDR3 consists of 13 residues. CDR1 is MGHDK and CDR2 is SYGVNS in the germline V gene. Trimming stripped 2 bases from V and 8 bases from J, with 10 bases between. The CDR3 DNA sequence: TGTGCCAGCAGTGAACATGGGTGGGATGAGCAGTTCTTC. This gives the protein CASSEHGWDEQFF.

V is TRBV5-6 and J is TRBJ1-1; no firm D call. Germline V lookup: CDR1 SGHDT, CDR2 YYEEEE. The CDR3 is made up of 12 amino acids. V was trimmed by 7 bases and J by 2 bases, leaving 9 bases between them. DNA for the CDR3: TGTGCCAGCGGTTATACTAACACTGAAGCTTTCTTT. Encoded protein: CASGYTNTEAFF.